What follows describes a single T cell receptor beta chain. Antigen: not known. The data were obtained in a study of T cell responses to AZD1222 COVID-19 vaccine. This CDR3 has 14 amino acids. V was pared by 5 bases and J by 9 bases, with 10 bases of the junction left unmatched. CDR1 and CDR2 from the germline V gene are LNHDA and SQIVND (reference sequence). Sequencing was performed with immunoSEQ multiplex PCR; in TCRdb, only in-frame clones are kept and a portion is missing. The top ten clones hold 0.95% to 1.5% of a sample with approximately 110,000 clones, over 75% of them seen once. General observations from the study: Spike-specific TCR breadth rose after two AZD1222 doses, and depth rose as well. No repertoire was sampled before or during the peak T cell response, only after it. Seropositive status at baseline applied to only a handful of AZD1222 recipients. Donors skewed white British and female; clonal diversity was possibly underestimated.

Here the sequenced sample was peripheral blood, taken on day 0 of AZD1222 vaccination. The TCR comes from an adult in good health. V usage is TRBV19 and J usage is TRBJ1-1, with 9 bases fitting TRBD1. The CDR3 region has the DNA TGTGCCAGTAGTCCCAGCCGCGGGACAGGGAAAGCTTTCTTT. Its translation is CASSPSRGTGKAFF.